A single sample is the source of the 17 T cell receptor beta chains below, sequenced in a study of regulatory T cells in long-lasting Graves disease. Arm-PCR of CDR3 regions and iRepertoire HTBI primers were used to build TCR beta libraries. TCRdb reprocessed the multiplex PCR reads with MiXCR, giving one entry per CDR3 protein. The repertoire holds roughly 500,000 distinct CDR3 sequences, with around 13% as singletons. Indicated time point: newly diagnosed GD, antithyroid drugs for less than 3 months. There was RNA extracted from PBMCs, and the TCR library was made from it. These data are also associated with another study on T cells in Graves' hyperthyroidism and ophthalmopathy.

The sample in question was peripheral blood mononuclear cells (PBMCs), obtained at new diagnosis, from a patient treated with antithyroid drugs. These receptors originate from a woman in her twenties or thirties with Graves disease.

Many counts were recorded for this clonotype. V and J are TRBV12-3 or TRBV12-4 and TRBJ1-1; D unresolved. The ends were cut back, 7 bases at V and 4 bases at J, with 16 bases in the middle. The CDR3 contains 14 residues. The CDR3 DNA reads TGTGCCAGCATCCAGGAGGGTATGGCCACTGAAGCTTTCTTT. Translation: CASIQEGMATEAFF.

This clonotype was recorded at least ten times. CDR3 bases: TGTGCCAGCAGTTTATCGGCTACAGGGGAGTATGGTGAGCAGTTCTTC. Protein sequence: CASSLSATGEYGEQFF. The chain combines TRBV27 with TRBJ2-1; the match to TRBD1 covers 7 bases. Germline V lookup: CDR1 MNHEY, CDR2 SMNVEV (reference sequence). The V segment lost 0 bases and the J segment 9 bases; nucleotides outside the gene matches: 11. CDR3 size: 16 residues.

The genes are TRBV7-2 and TRBJ2-3; tentatively, D is TRBD1 or TRBD2 (7 bases each). The CDR3 has 16 residues. Germline loops: CDR1 SGHTA, CDR2 FQGNSA. Trimming removed 5 bases from V and 6 bases from J, with 21 bases in between. The CDR3 region is CASSHNRGAGRDTQYF. The CDR3 bases are TGTGCCAGCAGCCACAACAGGGGAGCGGGGAGGGATACGCAGTATTTT.

The chain employs TRBV4-2 and TRBJ2-3; no firm D call. Germline CDR1 reads LGHNA; CDR2 reads YNFKEQ. V was clipped by 1 base and J by 2 bases, with 13 bases between them. The CDR3 is 16 residues long. CDR3: CASSQAGASFTDTQYF. In nucleotides, the CDR3 is TGTGCCAGCAGCCAAGCGGGTGCCTCGTTCACAGATACGCAGTATTTT.

Many counts were recorded for this clonotype. This sequence joins TRBV7-9 and TRBJ2-5; D uncertain. The germline V gene encodes CDR1 SEHNR and CDR2 FQNEAQ (reference sequence). There are 14 residues in the CDR3. The V and J ends lost 5 bases and 5 bases respectively, with 15 bases between them. In DNA form, the CDR3 reads TGTGCCAGCAGCCCGGGTTCCGAGAGGGAGACCCAGTACTTC. Its translation: CASSPGSERETQYF.

The chain carries TRBV6-1 and TRBJ2-1; D tentatively reads TRBD1 or TRBD2 (6 bases each). Germline V CDR1 and CDR2: MNHNS, SASEGT. The CDR3 is 16 amino acids. V was shortened by 4 bases and J by 1 base, with 14 bases between the two germline ends. The CDR3 loop reads CASSGQEGVSYNEQFF. CDR3 coding DNA: TGTGCCAGCAGTGGACAGGAGGGGGTTTCCTACAATGAGCAGTTCTTC.

This clonotype was recorded many times. The rearrangement joins TRBV27 to TRBJ1-5; perhaps TRBD1 as D (6 bases). Trimming left V 2 bases short and J 0 bases short, with 8 bases between. This CDR3 is 15 amino acids long. Per the germline V gene, CDR1 is MNHEY and CDR2 is SMNVEV (reference sequence). The CDR3 coding sequence is TGTGCCAGCAGTTTAGAGGGACATAGCAATCAGCCCCAGCATTTT. Translating gives CASSLEGHSNQPQHF.

This clonotype was detected a few times. The chain couples TRBV7-8 to TRBJ1-6; D is unresolved. The germline V and J ends were trimmed by 2 bases and 15 bases, with 14 bases remaining between them. The CDR3 totals 13 residues. Looked up from germline, CDR1 is SGHVS and CDR2 is FQNEAQ. As DNA, the CDR3 is TGTGCCAGCAGCTTATCTTTTGGCCAAAGCCTCCACTTT. Amino acid sequence: CASSLSFGQSLHF.

At least ten counts were recorded for this clonotype. The chain recombines TRBV7-9 with TRBJ2-7; D is perhaps TRBD1 or TRBD2 (5 bases each). CDR3 length: 16 amino acids. Germline CDR1 and CDR2: SEHNR and FQNEAQ (reference sequence). The germline V and J ends were trimmed by 5 bases and 0 bases, with 17 bases remaining between them. The CDR3 DNA is TGTGCCAGCAGCCGGATGGGTGAGGGACCCTCCTACGAGCAGTACTTC. Its translation is CASSRMGEGPSYEQYF. The entire variable domain, with the rest obtained from reference TRBV7-9 and TRBJ2-7, is as follows: DTGVSQNPRHKITKRGQNVTFRCDPISEHNRLYWYRQTLGQGPEFLTYFQNEAQLEKSRLLSDRFSAERPKGSFSTLEIQRTEQGDSAMYLCASSRMGEGPSYEQYFGPGTRLTVT.

The sample holds many counts of this clonotype. The V and J genes are TRBV11-1 and TRBJ2-7, with D hard to call. The CDR3 covers 14 residues. In germline, CDR1 is SGHAT, CDR2 FQDESV (reference sequence). Trimming shortened V by 4 bases and J by 0 bases, and 10 bases separated the two germline ends. The CDR3 bases are TGTGCCAGCAGCTGGTCCGACACCTCCTACGAGCAGTACTTC. Protein: CASSWSDTSYEQYF.

This clonotype was seen only a few times. A read error may explain this, as a much larger clone is one base away. This chain connects TRBV28 to TRBJ1-5; 8 bases fit TRBD2. The J call is doubtful: the DNA matches TRBJ2-3 better. The CDR3 consists of 15 residues. The germline gives CDR1 MDHEN, CDR2 SYDVKM. The CDR3 loop reads CASTPGGPSNQPQYF. CDR3 nucleotide sequence: TGTGCCAGCACTCCGGGGGGGCCTAGCAATCAGCCCCAGTATTTT.

This clonotype was detected only a few times. The chain is built from TRBV5-1 and TRBJ2-3; 7 bases match TRBD1. The CDR3 covers 15 residues. Trimming took 2 bases from V and 4 from J; bases not matched to a gene: 7. Germline values: CDR1 SGHRS, CDR2 YFSETQ. The chain's CDR3 is CASSFLGGPADTQYF. CDR3 DNA sequence: TGCGCCAGCAGCTTCTTAGGGGGCCCCGCAGATACGCAGTATTTT.

About this clonotype: Just one base apart from a much larger clone, this may be a read error. The V call is TRBV20-1, the J call TRBJ2-1; 10 bases are shared with TRBD2. From germline, CDR1 is DFQATT and CDR2 SNEGSKA (reference sequence). The CDR3 extends over 13 amino acids. The CDR3 region has the DNA TGCAGTGCTAGAGAGGGACTAGCGAGTGAGCAGCTCTTC. This sequence encodes CSAREGLASEQLF.

Many counts were recorded for this clonotype. The CDR3 sequence: CASSLGSHRLSGYTF. Here the CDR3 DNA reads TGTGCCAGCAGTTTAGGCTCGCATCGGCTCAGTGGCTACACCTTC. The chain recombines TRBV28 with TRBJ1-2; D remains ambiguous. The CDR3 sequence is 15 residues long. Per germline, CDR1 MDHEN and CDR2 SYDVKM. Trimming left V 2 bases short and J 7 bases short, with 17 bases between.

This clonotype was observed many times. The chain joins TRBV27 to TRBJ2-5; D possibly corresponds to TRBD2 (5 bases). Germline V gives CDR1 MNHEY, CDR2 SMNVEV (reference sequence). The CDR3 is 13 amino acids. The V end was cut by 5 bases, the J end by 4 bases, with 11 bases between. Here the CDR3 reads CASSLLEGETQYF. The DNA of the CDR3 is TGTGCCAGCAGTCTACTAGAGGGAGAGACCCAGTACTTC.

This clonotype was seen at least ten times. The rearrangement joins TRBV7-2 to TRBJ2-5; 12 bases match TRBD2. This CDR3 comprises 15 residues. The germline CDR1 and CDR2 sequences are SGHTA and FQGNSA. After removal of 6 bases from V and 5 bases from J, the junction contained 7 bases not matched to a gene. The CDR3 DNA follows: TGTGCCAGCAGATCCGGACTAGCGGGATCGGAGACCCAGTACTTC. It codes for CASRSGLAGSETQYF.

The chain uses TRBV29-1 and TRBJ2-7; a possible D gene is TRBD1 (6 bases). CDR1 is SQVTM, CDR2 ANQGSEA, per germline. This CDR3 is built from 14 residues. The germline V and J ends were trimmed by 1 base and 2 bases, with 12 bases remaining between them. CDR3 nucleotide sequence: TGCAGCGTTGAAGTCCGGGACACACCCTACGAGCAGTACTTC. Protein sequence: CSVEVRDTPYEQYF.